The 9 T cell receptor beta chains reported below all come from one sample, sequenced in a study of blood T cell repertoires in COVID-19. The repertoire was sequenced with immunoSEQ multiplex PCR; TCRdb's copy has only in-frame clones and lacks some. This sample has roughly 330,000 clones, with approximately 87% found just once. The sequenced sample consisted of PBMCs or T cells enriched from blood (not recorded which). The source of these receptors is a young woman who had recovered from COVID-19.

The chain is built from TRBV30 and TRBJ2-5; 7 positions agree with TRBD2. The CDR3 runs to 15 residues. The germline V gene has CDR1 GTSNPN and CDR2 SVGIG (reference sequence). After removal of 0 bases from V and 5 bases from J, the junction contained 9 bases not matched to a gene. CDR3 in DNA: TGTGCCTGGAGTGTTCGACTAGCATTGAAGGAGACCCAGTACTTC. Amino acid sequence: CAWSVRLALKETQYF. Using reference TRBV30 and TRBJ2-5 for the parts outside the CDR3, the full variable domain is SQTIHQWPATLVQPVGSPLSLECTVEGTSNPNLYWYRQAAGRGLQLLFYSVGIGQISSEVPQNLSASRPQDRQFILSSKKLLLSDSGFYLCAWSVRLALKETQYFGPGTRLLVL.

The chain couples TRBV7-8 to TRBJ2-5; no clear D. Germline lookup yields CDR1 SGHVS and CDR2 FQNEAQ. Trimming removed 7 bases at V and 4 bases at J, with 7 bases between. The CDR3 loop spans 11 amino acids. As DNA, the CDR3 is TGTGCCAGCATAGGCGGAGAGACCCAGTACTTC. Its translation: CASIGGETQYF.

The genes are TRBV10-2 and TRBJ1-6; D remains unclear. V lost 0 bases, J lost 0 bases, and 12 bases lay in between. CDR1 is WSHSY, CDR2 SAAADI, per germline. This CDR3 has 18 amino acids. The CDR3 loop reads CASSESLRFSSYNSPLHF. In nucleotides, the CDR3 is TGCGCCAGCAGTGAGTCTTTACGTTTTAGCTCCTATAATTCACCCCTCCACTTT.

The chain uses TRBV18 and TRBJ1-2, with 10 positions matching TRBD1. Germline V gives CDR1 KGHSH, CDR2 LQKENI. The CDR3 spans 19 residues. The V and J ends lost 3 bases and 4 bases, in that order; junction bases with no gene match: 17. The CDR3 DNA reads TGTGCCAGCTCACCGAATACGAACACCGGGACAGGGGCCCCCTATGGCTACACCTTC. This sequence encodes CASSPNTNTGTGAPYGYTF.

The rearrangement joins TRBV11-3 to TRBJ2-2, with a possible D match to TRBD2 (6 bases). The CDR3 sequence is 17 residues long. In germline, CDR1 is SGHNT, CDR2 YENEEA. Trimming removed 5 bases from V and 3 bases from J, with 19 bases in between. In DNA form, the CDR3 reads TGTGCCAGCAGCCCCGGGACTCCGAACGGGGACACCGGGGAGCTGTTTTTT. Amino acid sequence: CASSPGTPNGDTGELFF.

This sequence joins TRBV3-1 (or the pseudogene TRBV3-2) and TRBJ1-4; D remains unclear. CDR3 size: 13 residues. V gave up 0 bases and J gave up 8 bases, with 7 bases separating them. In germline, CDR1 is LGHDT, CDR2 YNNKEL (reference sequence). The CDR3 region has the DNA TGTGCCAGCAGCCAAGAACCGGGGGAAAAACTGTTTTTT. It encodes CASSQEPGEKLFF.

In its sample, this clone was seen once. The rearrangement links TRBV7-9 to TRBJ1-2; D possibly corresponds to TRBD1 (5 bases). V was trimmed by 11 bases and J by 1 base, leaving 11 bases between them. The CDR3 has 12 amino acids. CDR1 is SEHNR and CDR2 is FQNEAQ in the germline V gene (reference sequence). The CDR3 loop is CAGRGGNYGYTF. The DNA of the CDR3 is TGTGCCGGCCGGGGGGGTAACTATGGCTACACCTTC.

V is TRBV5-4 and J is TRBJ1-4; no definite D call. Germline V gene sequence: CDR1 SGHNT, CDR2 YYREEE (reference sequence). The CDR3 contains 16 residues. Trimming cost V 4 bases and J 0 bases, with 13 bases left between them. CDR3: CASSRSADATNEKLFF. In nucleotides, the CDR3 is TGTGCCAGCAGCCGGTCGGCGGATGCAACTAATGAAAAACTGTTTTTT.

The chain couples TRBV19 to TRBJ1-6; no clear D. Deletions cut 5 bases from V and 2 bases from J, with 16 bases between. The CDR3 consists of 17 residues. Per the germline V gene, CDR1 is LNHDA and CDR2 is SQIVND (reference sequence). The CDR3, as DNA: TGTGCCAGTAGTTCGCTTCCTGCAACTACCTATAATTCACCCCTCCACTTT. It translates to CASSSLPATTYNSPLHF.